The clone carrying this TCR beta chain turned up a few times. Its antigen is still unknown. The sample originates from a study of T cells after yellow fever vaccination. Whole-study results and caveats: Peaking faster, on day 5 versus 15, the secondary response was nonetheless weaker. In post-booster samples, most primary-vaccination clones reappeared (just under 97% CD4, around 87% CD8). Relatively few clonotypes were ones that appeared in both CD4 and CD8 compartments.

Between the trimmed V and J ends, which lost 4 bases and 5 bases, there was a span of 11 bases. CDR1 GTSNPN and CDR2 SVGIG come from the germline V gene (reference sequence). CDR3 length equals 12 residues. 5'RACE template switching added a universal primer site and UMIs to TCR cDNA. TCRdb used MiXCR to reprocess the 5' RACE reads, holding one entry per CDR3 protein. The sample lists almost 600,000 distinct CDR3 sequences, roughly 13% occurring once. The TCR originated in a man aged 30-40 years who received the YFV17D yellow fever vaccine. The chain recombines TRBV30 with TRBJ1-1, with a possible D match to TRBD1 (6 bases). This sample comprised PBMCs, obtained on the day of the yellow fever booster vaccination. The CDR3 loop is CAWIGGRTEAFF. For the CDR3, the DNA is TGTGCCTGGATAGGGGGGCGAACTGAAGCTTTCTTT.